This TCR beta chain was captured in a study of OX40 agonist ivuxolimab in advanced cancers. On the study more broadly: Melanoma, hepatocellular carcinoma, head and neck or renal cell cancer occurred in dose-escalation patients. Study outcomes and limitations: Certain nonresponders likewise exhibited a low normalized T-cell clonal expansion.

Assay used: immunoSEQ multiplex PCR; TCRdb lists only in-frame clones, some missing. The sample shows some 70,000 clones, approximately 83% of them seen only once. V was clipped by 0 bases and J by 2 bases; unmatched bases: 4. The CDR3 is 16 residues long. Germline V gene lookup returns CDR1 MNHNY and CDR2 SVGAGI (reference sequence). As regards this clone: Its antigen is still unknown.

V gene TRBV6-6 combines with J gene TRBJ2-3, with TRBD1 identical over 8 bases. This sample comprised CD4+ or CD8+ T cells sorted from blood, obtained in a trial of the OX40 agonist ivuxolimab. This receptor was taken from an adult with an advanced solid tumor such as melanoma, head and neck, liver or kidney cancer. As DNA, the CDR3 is TGTGCCAGCAGTTACTCGGACAGGGAGCCCACAGATACGCAGTATTTT. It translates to CASSYSDREPTDTQYF.